This T cell receptor (beta chain) comes out of a study of beta chain features in type 1 diabetes. Study-wide results and limits: In cDNA sequencing, cells with high TCR expression could be over-represented.

This CDR3 is built from 15 residues. The V gene's germline CDR1 is MNHEY and CDR2 SVGAGI. After removal of 7 bases from V and 1 base from J, the junction contained 6 bases not matched to a gene. This clone was recorded a few times. What it binds is not known. The isolated RNA, all of it, was reverse transcribed, so expressed TCRB transcripts were what got sequenced. Clones were read by immunoSEQ multiplex PCR, and TCRdb kept only the in-frame ones, dropping some. The sample lists roughly 500,000 clones; more than 9.5% were seen once. Material: naive CD4+ T cells from blood. The rearrangement links TRBV6-5 to TRBJ2-2; 7 nucleotides match TRBD1. The TCR was taken from a woman under 30 in good health. CDR3 nucleotides: TGTGCCAGCAAGATCGACAGGGTGAACACCGGGGAGCTGTTTTTT. It specifies CASKIDRVNTGELFF.